This T cell receptor beta chain was captured by sequencing in a study of blood T cells in healthy people across ages. With a J-beta primer mix and a sample-barcoded 5' primer, a second PCR ran about 7 to 12 cycles. TCRdb independently ran MiXCR on the 5' RACE reads; one entry per CDR3 protein. The sample holds 1.5 million to 2 million distinct CDR3 sequences; about 50% are singletons and the top ten take less than 2.5%. Germline CDR1 is SQVTM and CDR2 is ANQGSEA. There are 13 residues in the CDR3. Every participating donor contributed approximately 10 milliliters of peripheral blood through a draw. Sequencing was done on a sample of blood. The source of this sequence is a woman aged 40 to 55 in good health. The chain combines TRBV29-1 with TRBJ2-1; 9 bases are a match to TRBD2. CDR3 residues: CSHAAGGPGEQFF. As DNA, the CDR3 is TGCAGTCATGCGGCGGGGGGGCCAGGTGAGCAGTTCTTC.